Presented here are 17 T cell receptor beta chains from one specimen sequenced in a study of Graves' ophthalmopathy and Graves' hyperthyroidism. The study amplified TCR beta CDR3 regions using RNA transcripts. Investigators did first-round RT-PCR with HTBI primers, then second-round multiplex PCR. TCRdb independently ran MiXCR on the multiplex PCR reads; one entry per CDR3 protein. This table holds 600,000 to 650,000 distinct CDR3 sequences, roughly 20% found once. The source material was peripheral blood. All receptors come from a woman under 30 with stable Graves' hyperthyroidism. Some clones in this sample may be carry-over from other donors' samples.

Many counts were recorded for this clonotype. The chain combines TRBV3-1 with TRBJ2-5; the match to TRBD1 covers 7 bases. Germline loops: CDR1 LGHDT, CDR2 YNNKEL (reference sequence). The CDR3 is 15 residues long. V lost 2 bases, J lost 2 bases, and 5 bases stayed unmatched. DNA of the CDR3: TGTGCCAGCAGCCAAAGGACAGGACTTCAAGAGACCCAGTACTTC. It translates to CASSQRTGLQETQYF.

This chain links TRBV7-3 with TRBJ2-5, with TRBD2 matching 8 bases. The CDR3 is 14 residues long. The ends lost 5 bases at V and 7 bases at J; junction bases unmatched: 9. Germline V lookup: CDR1 SGHTA, CDR2 FQGTGA. The CDR3 here is CASSTVAGKGTQYF. The CDR3 bases are TGTGCCAGCAGCACGGTAGCGGGAAAAGGGACCCAGTACTTC.

This clonotype was seen ten or more times. The chain carries TRBV7-2 and TRBJ2-7, with 7 nucleotides matching TRBD1. The CDR3 contains 16 residues. Germline V gene sequence: CDR1 SGHTA, CDR2 FQGNSA. Trimming removed 5 bases from V and 1 base from J; junction bases left unmatched: 11. The CDR3 DNA is TGTGCCAGCAGCGCTCAGGGACAGTCCCTGTCCTACGAGCAGTACTTC. It encodes CASSAQGQSLSYEQYF.

This clonotype showed up many times. The genes are TRBV12-3 or TRBV12-4 and TRBJ2-7, with 8 bases that match TRBD2. The CDR3 length is 14 residues. The junction had 9 bases not matched to a gene; V was cut back by 6 bases and J by 5 bases. As DNA, the CDR3 is TGTGCCAGCAGCCTTAGCGGGATATGGAACGAGCAGTACTTC. Its translation: CASSLSGIWNEQYF.

CDR3 nucleotides: TGTGCCAGCAGTTACTTCATCTCGGAGACCCAGTACTTC. It yields the protein CASSYFISETQYF. The chain couples TRBV6-5 to TRBJ2-5; no firm D call. V lost 1 base and J lost 5, with 8 bases in between. This CDR3 contains 13 residues. The germline gives CDR1 MNHEY, CDR2 SVGAGI.

This chain joins TRBV6-2 or TRBV6-3 and TRBJ2-7, with 10 bases that match TRBD2. CDR1 and CDR2 from the germline V gene are MNHEY and SVGEGT. CDR3 length: 13 residues. V lost 0 bases and J lost 9; bases outside the gene matches: 2. CDR3 coding DNA: TGTGCCAGCAGTTACTCACTAGCGGGGCCGCAGTACGTC. It encodes CASSYSLAGPQYV.

This clonotype showed up many times. V is TRBV7-9 and J is TRBJ2-7, with 10 bases fitting TRBD1. Germline V gene lookup returns CDR1 SEHNR and CDR2 FQNEAQ (reference sequence). Trimming at V came to 6 bases and at J to 7 bases, leaving 6 bases not matched to a gene. The CDR3 is 13 amino acids. The chain's CDR3 is CASRTGGSEEQYF. The CDR3 DNA reads as TGTGCCAGCAGGACAGGGGGCTCGGAGGAGCAGTACTTC.

V and J are TRBV7-8 and TRBJ2-7; a possible D gene is TRBD1 (5 bases). The CDR3 is made up of 15 amino acids. Trimming took 5 bases from V and 2 from J, leaving 16 bases between them. Germline assignment: CDR1 SGHVS and CDR2 FQNEAQ. The CDR3 nucleotides are TGTGCCAGCAGCCTAGGACCCAGGGCCGCCTACGAGCAGTACTTC. It translates to CASSLGPRAAYEQYF.

This clonotype showed up many times. The chain joins TRBV6-2 or TRBV6-3 to TRBJ1-1; a weak D match, TRBD1 (6 bases). Germline CDR1 and CDR2: MNHEY and SVGEGT. Trimming removed 5 bases from V and 0 bases from J, with 13 bases in between. The CDR3 sequence is 15 residues long. The chain's CDR3 is CASSLPGHMNTEAFF. Here the CDR3 DNA reads TGTGCCAGCAGTCTCCCGGGACACATGAACACTGAAGCTTTCTTT.

This clonotype was found many times. The rearrangement links TRBV7-2 to TRBJ2-7; D unresolved. CDR1 and CDR2 from the germline V gene are SGHTA and FQGNSA. The CDR3 is 14 residues long. Trimming shortened V by 3 bases and J by 2 bases, and 11 bases separated the two germline ends. The CDR3 sequence: CASSLSHGAYEQYF. The CDR3 DNA sequence: TGTGCCAGCAGCTTGAGCCACGGAGCCTACGAGCAGTACTTC.

This clonotype was seen at least ten times. This rearrangement joins TRBV30 to TRBJ2-5; D is possibly TRBD2 (5 bases). Germline loops: CDR1 GTSNPN, CDR2 SVGIG (reference sequence). Trimming pared 2 bases from V and 4 bases from J, leaving 17 bases between. CDR3 size: 15 residues. CDR3 in amino acids: CAWSSIRTAGETQYF. For the CDR3, the DNA is TGTGCCTGGAGTTCCATTAGGACTGCTGGAGAGACCCAGTACTTC.

Concerning this clonotype itself: One junction end does not reproduce the germline sequence, and a read error may be involved. The CDR3 DNA sequence: TGTACCAGCAGCCCGGACCTCGGCGAGCAGTACTTC. Its protein product is CTSSPDLGEQYF. The chain has TRBV9 and TRBJ2-7, with D uncertain. The length of the CDR3 is 12 residues. Looked up from germline, CDR1 is SGDLS and CDR2 is YYNGEE.

This sequence joins TRBV28 and TRBJ2-7; D ambiguous. Trimming removed 6 bases from V and 1 base from J, with 13 bases in between. CDR3 length equals 14 residues. The V gene's germline CDR1 is MDHEN and CDR2 SYDVKM. The CDR3 DNA follows: TGTGCCAGCAGCCCCGTTCTAATATCCTACGAGCAGTACTTC. This translates into CASSPVLISYEQYF.

This clonotype was recorded at least ten times. V is TRBV7-9 and J is TRBJ2-5; D is possibly TRBD1 (6 bases). The CDR3 is made up of 14 amino acids. Trimming removed 1 base at V and 5 bases at J, with 11 bases between. CDR1 SEHNR and CDR2 FQNEAQ come from the germline V gene (reference sequence). CDR3 sequence reads: CASSLGAGAETQYF. For the CDR3, the DNA is TGTGCCAGCAGCTTAGGTGCAGGGGCCGAGACCCAGTACTTC.

This clonotype was recorded at least ten times. V is TRBV9 and J is TRBJ1-3; D is unresolved. With 0 bases removed from V and 2 bases from J, the gap between germline ends came to 6 bases. The CDR3 is 14 residues long. Germline V CDR1 and CDR2: SGDLS, YYNGEE. The CDR3 sequence is CASSVAVAGNTIYF. The CDR3 DNA is TGTGCCAGCAGCGTAGCGGTCGCTGGAAACACCATATATTTT.

The chain is built from TRBV4-1 and TRBJ2-7; no reliable D call. Trimming stripped 1 base from V and 0 bases from J, with 7 bases between. This CDR3 is 14 amino acids long. Germline assignment: CDR1 MGHRA and CDR2 YSYEKL. The CDR3 region has the DNA TGCGCCAGCAGCCAAGTCGGAGACTCCTACGAGCAGTACTTC. Residues: CASSQVGDSYEQYF.

The chain uses TRBV10-3 and TRBJ2-5; D not resolved. The germline gives CDR1 ENHRY, CDR2 SYGVKD. CDR3 length: 13 amino acids. The germline V and J ends were trimmed by 4 bases and 1 base, with 7 bases remaining between them. The CDR3 bases are TGTGCCATCAGTGCCCAGGCCCAAGAGACCCAGTACTTC. Translated, it gives CAISAQAQETQYF.